The 10 T cell receptor beta chains listed next were all sequenced from one sample in a study of T cell responses to AZD1222 COVID-19 vaccine. The repertoire was sequenced with immunoSEQ multiplex PCR; TCRdb's copy has only in-frame clones and lacks some. The repertoire includes under 200,000 clones, 85% to 90% of them detected once, and around 2.9% sits in the top ten. The source was peripheral blood, collected on day 0 of MenACWY control vaccination. These TCRs come from an adult in good health.

V gene TRBV6-5 combines with J gene TRBJ2-7, with 7 bases matching TRBD1. CDR1 and CDR2 (germline): MNHEY, SVGAGI. CDR3 length equals 14 residues. J gave up 6 bases and V 6 bases, and 11 bases lay outside the gene matches. CDR3: CASSIPQGVGEQYF. Here the CDR3 DNA reads TGTGCCAGCAGCATACCCCAGGGGGTGGGCGAGCAGTACTTC.

The chain couples TRBV28 to TRBJ2-7; D gene uncertain. The germline V gene encodes CDR1 MDHEN and CDR2 SYDVKM. There are 15 residues in the CDR3. V was trimmed by 5 bases and J by 0 bases, leaving 14 bases between them. The CDR3, as DNA: TGTGCCAGCAGTCCTAGGACCCCTCCCTCCTACGAGCAGTACTTC. Translating gives CASSPRTPPSYEQYF.

V usage is TRBV5-4 and J usage is TRBJ2-1; 11 bases line up with TRBD2. The CDR3 has 15 amino acids. V dropped 4 bases and J dropped 6; count of bases not matched to a gene: 6. The germline gives CDR1 SGHNT, CDR2 YYREEE (reference sequence). The CDR3 sequence: CASSPWLAGGNEQFF. Here the CDR3 DNA reads TGTGCCAGCAGCCCTTGGCTAGCGGGAGGCAATGAGCAGTTCTTC.

This clone was observed a single time. V and J are TRBV4-2 and TRBJ1-4; TRBD1 might be the D (5 bases). Per germline, CDR1 LGHNA and CDR2 YNFKEQ. CDR3 size: 14 residues. V was clipped by 1 base and J by 5 bases, with 8 bases between them. The CDR3: CASSQAGANEKLFF. The DNA for the CDR3 is TGTGCCAGCAGCCAAGCCGGGGCAAATGAAAAACTGTTTTTT.

V usage is TRBV5-1 and J usage is TRBJ2-3; 12 nucleotides match TRBD2. CDR1 and CDR2 from the germline V gene are SGHRS and YFSETQ. This CDR3 contains 18 residues. Unmatched junction bases numbered 11, after V lost 0 bases and J lost 6 bases. The CDR3 sequence is CASSLVSWTSGVNDTQYF. CDR3 bases: TGCGCCAGCAGCTTGGTATCGTGGACTAGCGGGGTTAATGATACGCAGTATTTT.

The CDR3 protein is CASSHPNGEKLFF. The CDR3 nucleotides read TGTGCCAGTAGTCACCCAAATGGTGAAAAACTGTTTTTT. The chain joins TRBV19 to TRBJ1-4; D is ambiguous. CDR3 size: 13 residues. The V gene's germline CDR1 is LNHDA and CDR2 SQIVND (reference sequence). V was cut by 5 bases and J by 7 bases, with 11 bases left in between.

In this sample, this clone turned up a few times. This chain connects TRBV7-6 to TRBJ2-1; no clear D. CDR3 length equals 15 residues. Germline V lookup: CDR1 SGHVS, CDR2 FNYEAQ. The ends were cut back, 3 bases at V and 2 bases at J, with 11 bases in the middle. The CDR3 sequence: CASSLYQTPYNEQFF. DNA of the CDR3: TGTGCCAGCAGCTTGTATCAGACTCCCTACAATGAGCAGTTCTTC.

This clone was seen only once. The chain links TRBV6-5 to TRBJ2-7, with TRBD2 matching over 11 bases. The CDR3 consists of 14 residues. Germline trimming cut 11 bases from V and 6 bases from J; bases unmatched to any gene: 12. CDR1 is MNHEY, CDR2 SVGAGI, per germline. CDR3 sequence (DNA): TGTGCCGTCCCGTTAGCGGGAGGGAGCAGCGAGCAGTACTTC. It specifies CAVPLAGGSSEQYF.

The CDR3 region is CATSEQGLSDTQYF. DNA for the CDR3: TGTGCCACCAGTGAACAGGGTCTTTCAGATACGCAGTATTTT. J is TRBJ2-3 and V is TRBV24-1, with D perhaps TRBD1 (6 bases). CDR1 and CDR2 from the germline V gene are KGHDR and SFDVKD. V lost 4 bases to trimming and J lost 4 bases, with 11 bases between them. CDR3 length: 14 amino acids.

V is TRBV24-1 and J is TRBJ2-7; perhaps TRBD2 as D (7 bases). The V gene's germline CDR1 is KGHDR and CDR2 SFDVKD. This CDR3 spans 14 amino acids. V was shortened by 4 bases and J by 7 bases, with 16 bases between the two germline ends. CDR3 in DNA: TGTGCCACCAGTGAACGGAGCGGGACAAGGGAGCAGTACTTC. It encodes CATSERSGTREQYF.